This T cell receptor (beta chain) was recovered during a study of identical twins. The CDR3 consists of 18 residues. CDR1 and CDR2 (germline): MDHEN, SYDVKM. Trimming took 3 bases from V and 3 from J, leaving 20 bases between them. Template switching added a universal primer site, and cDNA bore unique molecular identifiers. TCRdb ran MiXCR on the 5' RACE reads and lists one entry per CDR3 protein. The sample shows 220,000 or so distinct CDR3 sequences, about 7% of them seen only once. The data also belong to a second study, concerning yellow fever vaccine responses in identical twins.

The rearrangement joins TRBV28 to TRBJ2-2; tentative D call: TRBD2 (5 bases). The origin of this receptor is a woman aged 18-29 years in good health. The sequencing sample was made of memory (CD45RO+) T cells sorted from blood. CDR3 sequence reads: CASSFIGIRRAYTGELFF. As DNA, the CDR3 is TGTGCCAGCAGTTTTATAGGGATCCGGCGGGCTTACACCGGGGAGCTGTTTTTT. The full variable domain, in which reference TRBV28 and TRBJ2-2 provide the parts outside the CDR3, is DVKVTQSSRYLVKRTGEKVFLECVQDMDHENMFWYRQDPGLGLRLIYFSYDVKMKEKGDIPEGYSVSREKKERFSLILESASTNQTSMYLCASSFIGIRRAYTGELFFGEGSRLTVL.